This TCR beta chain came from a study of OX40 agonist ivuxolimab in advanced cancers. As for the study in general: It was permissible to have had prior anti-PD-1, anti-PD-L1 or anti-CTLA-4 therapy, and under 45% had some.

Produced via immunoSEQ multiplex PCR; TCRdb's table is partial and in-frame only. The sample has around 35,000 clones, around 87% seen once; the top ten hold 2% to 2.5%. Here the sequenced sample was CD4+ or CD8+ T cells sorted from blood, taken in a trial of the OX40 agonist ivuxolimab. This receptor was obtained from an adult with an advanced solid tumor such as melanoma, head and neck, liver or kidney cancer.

The CDR3 is CASSPESGGAQYF. CDR3 DNA: TGTGCCAGCAGCCCCGAATCGGGGGGCGCGCAGTATTTT. The genes are TRBV2 and TRBJ2-3; D may be TRBD2 (7 bases). There are 13 residues in the CDR3. Germline V gene data show CDR1 as SNHLY and CDR2 as FYNNEI. V was clipped by 6 bases and J by 10 bases, with 17 bases between them.